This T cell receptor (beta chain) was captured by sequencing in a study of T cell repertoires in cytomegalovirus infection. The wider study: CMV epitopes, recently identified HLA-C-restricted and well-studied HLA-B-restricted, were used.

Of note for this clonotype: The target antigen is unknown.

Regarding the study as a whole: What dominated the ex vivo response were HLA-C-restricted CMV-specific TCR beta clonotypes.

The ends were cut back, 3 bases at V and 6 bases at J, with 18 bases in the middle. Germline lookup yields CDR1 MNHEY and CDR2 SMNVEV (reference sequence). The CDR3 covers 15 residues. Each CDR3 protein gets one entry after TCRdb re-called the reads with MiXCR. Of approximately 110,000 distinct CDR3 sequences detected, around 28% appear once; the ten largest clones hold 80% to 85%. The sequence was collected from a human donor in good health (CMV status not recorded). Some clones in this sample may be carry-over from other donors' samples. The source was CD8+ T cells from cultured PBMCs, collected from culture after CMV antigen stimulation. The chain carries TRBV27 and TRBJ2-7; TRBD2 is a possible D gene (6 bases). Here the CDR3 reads CASSFGRSGTGEQYF. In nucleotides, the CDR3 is TGTGCCAGCAGTTTTGGCAGGTCAGGGACTGGCGAGCAGTACTTC.